This is a list of T cell receptor beta chains from one sample in a study of shared clonotypes between healthy human individuals. Assay: immunoSEQ multiplex PCR; the TCRdb copy retains only in-frame clones and omits some. Among 950,000 to 1,200,000 clones listed, roughly 80% were seen once. The sample consisted of memory CD4+ T cells from PBMCs. The source of these receptors is a man in his late teens or twenties in good health. Some clones in this sample may be carry-over from other donors' samples. CDR3s include the opening cysteine and the closing phenylalanine or tryptophan. A D gene is named only where the DNA matches it firmly. Clone size appears in some rows only: once, few, many, or a class for an expanded clone.

j_gene,v_gene,len,d_gene,abundance,CDR3aa,CDR3nt
TRBJ2-5,TRBV4-3,13,NA,NA,CASSQGVGETQYF,TGCGCCAGCAGCCAAGGAGTGGGGGAGACCCAGTACTTC
TRBJ2-1,TRBV6-1,15,NA,once,CASSELWGKGNEQFF,TGTGCCAGCAGTGAATTGTGGGGCAAAGGTAATGAGCAGTTCTTC
TRBJ2-3,TRBV7-3,17,TRBD2,NA,CASSLTPLGRVADTQYF,TGTGCCAGCAGCTTAACCCCTCTCGGGAGGGTGGCAGATACGCAGTATTTT
TRBJ2-7,TRBV28,13,NA,NA,CASSSGRGNEQYF,TGTGCCAGCAGTTCAGGCCGCGGGAACGAGCAGTACTTC
TRBJ2-6,TRBV7-2,17,NA,NA,CASSFPATGSGANVLTF,TGTGCCAGCAGCTTCCCCGCTACAGGGTCTGGGGCCAACGTCCTGACTTTC
TRBJ2-3,TRBV7-8,13,NA,NA,CASSSPLRDTQYF,TGTGCCAGCAGCTCTCCCCTTAGAGATACGCAGTATTTT
TRBJ2-3,TRBV25-1,15,TRBD1,few,CATAPGQGPTDTQYF,TGTGCCACCGCCCCGGGACAGGGACCCACAGATACGCAGTATTTT
TRBJ1-5,TRBV9,15,NA,few,CASSATGNSNQPQHF,TGTGCCAGCAGCGCGACAGGCAATAGCAATCAGCCCCAGCATTTT
TRBJ1-4,TRBV7-2,14,NA,few,CASSFGAPGAKLFF,TGTGCCAGCAGCTTTGGAGCTCCAGGAGCAAAACTGTTTTTT
TRBJ1-1,TRBV5-1,14,NA,NA,CASSSRPENTEAFF,TGCGCCAGCAGCTCGAGACCGGAGAACACTGAAGCTTTCTTT